Following are 13 T cell receptor beta chains from one sample sequenced in a study of technical replicates of blood from a few donors. Some clones are missing from TCRdb's copy, which holds only in-frame ones; the method was immunoSEQ multiplex PCR. The table shows under 100,000 clones, with 95% to 97% occurring only once. Input material: T cells isolated from PBMCs. All receptors derive from a human donor in good health.

This rearrangement joins TRBV7-6 to TRBJ1-3; no clear D gene. V lost 6 bases and J lost 0, with 21 bases in between. This CDR3 spans 18 amino acids. Germline assignment: CDR1 SGHVS and CDR2 FNYEAQ. For the CDR3, the DNA is TGTGCCAGCAGTCGCCTAGTTGGCAGCTTGAGCTCTGGAAACACCATATATTTT. Protein sequence: CASSRLVGSLSSGNTIYF.

The rearrangement joins TRBV27 to TRBJ1-2; D is undetermined. This CDR3 comprises 12 residues. Between the trimmed V and J ends, which lost 5 bases and 5 bases, there was a span of 9 bases. Germline V gene data show CDR1 as MNHEY and CDR2 as SMNVEV (reference sequence). The CDR3 DNA reads as TGTGCCAGCAGTCTAGACGGGTATGGCTACACCTTC. Its translation: CASSLDGYGYTF.

The CDR3 spells CASSELQTGLEAFF. CDR3 DNA: TGTGCCAGCAGCGAGCTTCAGACAGGGCTTGAAGCTTTCTTT. This chain joins TRBV6-6 and TRBJ1-1, with 7 bases aligning to TRBD1. This CDR3 is 14 amino acids long. Germline V gene lookup returns CDR1 MNHNY and CDR2 SVGAGI (reference sequence). The V gene end was trimmed by 6 bases and the J gene end by 7 bases; junction bases not matched to a gene: 11.

The chain employs TRBV20-1 and TRBJ1-1; D is unresolved. The germline V and J ends were trimmed by 4 bases and 6 bases, with 6 bases remaining between them. CDR1 is DFQATT and CDR2 is SNEGSKA in the germline V gene (reference sequence). The CDR3 covers 10 residues. The CDR3: CSAKPAEAFF. The DNA of the CDR3 is TGCAGTGCTAAACCGGCTGAAGCTTTCTTT.

This rearrangement joins TRBV5-1 to TRBJ2-1; 9 bases match TRBD2. With 5 bases clipped from V and 0 bases from J, the junction kept 0 bases outside the gene matches. The CDR3 has 14 residues. CDR1 SGHRS and CDR2 YFSETQ come from the germline V gene. CDR3 amino acids: CASRLAGSYNEQFF. CDR3 nucleotide sequence: TGCGCCAGCAGACTAGCGGGCTCCTACAATGAGCAGTTCTTC.

This CDR3 is CASSAGQETQYF. As DNA, the CDR3 is TGTGCCAGTAGTGCGGGGCAAGAGACCCAGTACTTC. V and J are TRBV19 and TRBJ2-5; perhaps TRBD2 as D (6 bases). CDR3 length: 12 residues. Germline CDR1 is LNHDA and CDR2 is SQIVND (reference sequence). V lost 5 bases to trimming and J lost 2 bases, with 6 bases between them.

This chain connects TRBV7-8 to TRBJ1-2, with a tentative D call TRBD1 (6 bases). There are 13 residues in the CDR3. The V and J ends lost 4 bases and 12 bases respectively, with 18 bases between them. Per the germline V gene, CDR1 is SGHVS and CDR2 is FQNEAQ. Written as DNA, the CDR3 is TGTGCCAGCAGCTCCGACAGGAATATGGCTAACACCTTC. Protein sequence: CASSSDRNMANTF.

This rearrangement joins TRBV27 to TRBJ2-2, with no clear D. The germline CDR1 and CDR2 sequences are MNHEY and SMNVEV (reference sequence). V shed 0 bases and J shed 0 bases, with 5 bases lying between them. The length of the CDR3 is 15 residues. CDR3 residues: CASSLSLANTGELFF. The CDR3 DNA reads TGTGCCAGCAGTTTATCACTGGCGAACACCGGGGAGCTGTTTTTT.

The chain is built from TRBV6-5 and TRBJ2-1; 9 nucleotides match TRBD2. Trimming cost V 2 bases and J 4 bases; bases outside gene matches: 3. CDR1 and CDR2 from the germline V gene are MNHEY and SVGAGI. The CDR3 runs 15 residues. CDR3 region: CASSYASGIYNEQFF. CDR3 coding DNA: TGTGCCAGCAGTTACGCTAGCGGGATATACAATGAGCAGTTCTTC.

The V and J genes are TRBV30 and TRBJ2-4; TRBD2 matches 11 bases. With 2 bases clipped from V and 1 base from J, the junction kept 7 bases outside the gene matches. The germline V gene encodes CDR1 GTSNPN and CDR2 SVGIG (reference sequence). The length of the CDR3 is 17 residues. CDR3 amino acids: CAWSSVAGGQAKNIQYF. In nucleotides, the CDR3 is TGTGCCTGGAGTTCGGTAGCGGGAGGGCAGGCCAAAAACATTCAGTACTTC. Drawing the rest from reference TRBV30 and TRBJ2-4, the complete variable domain is SQTIHQWPATLVQPVGSPLSLECTVEGTSNPNLYWYRQAAGRGLQLLFYSVGIGQISSEVPQNLSASRPQDRQFILSSKKLLLSDSGFYLCAWSSVAGGQAKNIQYFGAGTRLSVL.

The V and J genes are TRBV6-6 and TRBJ1-5; 9 nucleotides line up with TRBD1. Trimming removed 6 bases from V and 5 bases from J; junction bases left unmatched: 5. The CDR3 length is 14 residues. The V gene's germline CDR1 is MNHNY and CDR2 SVGAGI (reference sequence). CDR3 DNA sequence: TGTGCCAGCAGAACCGGGACAGGGTATCAGCCCCAGCATTTT. Encoded protein: CASRTGTGYQPQHF.

The chain is built from TRBV19 and TRBJ2-7; 15 bases match TRBD2. Germline V gene data show CDR1 as LNHDA and CDR2 as SQIVND (reference sequence). This CDR3 is 14 amino acids long. V was pared by 9 bases and J by 9 bases, with 9 bases of the junction left unmatched. The CDR3 DNA sequence: TGTGCCAGGCCTCCGGGACTAGCGGGAGGTGTGCAGTACTTC. It specifies CARPPGLAGGVQYF.

The chain links TRBV6-5 to TRBJ2-7; 7 positions agree with TRBD1. This CDR3 is 14 amino acids long. The germline V gene encodes CDR1 MNHEY and CDR2 SVGAGI. The V segment lost 1 base and the J segment 2 bases; nucleotides outside the gene matches: 2. The CDR3 region is CASSYWDSAYEQYF. CDR3 bases: TGTGCCAGCAGTTACTGGGACAGTGCCTACGAGCAGTACTTC.